These 14 T cell receptor beta chains share one sample of origin, sequenced in a study of beta chain features in type 1 diabetes. All of the isolated RNA was reverse transcribed, so expressed TCRB transcripts were sequenced. Measured with immunoSEQ multiplex PCR; TCRdb has only the in-frame clones, and not every one. Of 620,000 or so clones in the sample, about a sixth were seen once. The sequencing sample was made of naive CD4+ T cells from blood. The receptors originated from a man aged 18 to 35 in good health.

This clone was counted between two and nine times. The V and J genes are TRBV7-9 and TRBJ2-2; TRBD2 might be the D (5 bases). V shed 1 base and J shed 7 bases, with 10 bases lying between them. The CDR3 loop spans 14 amino acids. Per germline, CDR1 SEHNR and CDR2 FQNEAQ (reference sequence). The CDR3 DNA is TGTGCCAGCAGCTTAGGTCTAGCTGTCGGGGAGCTGTTTTTT. This translates into CASSLGLAVGELFF.

This clone has only a few counts. The chain recombines TRBV29-1 with TRBJ1-1, with TRBD1 matching over 9 bases. The V and J ends lost 4 bases and 3 bases, in that order; junction bases with no gene match: 3. CDR1 and CDR2 from the germline V gene are SQVTM and ANQGSEA. The length of the CDR3 is 13 residues. CDR3 bases: TGCAGCGTTGTTACAGGGGGCCACACTGAAGCTTTCTTT. Protein: CSVVTGGHTEAFF.

This sequence joins TRBV20-1 and TRBJ1-2, with D maybe TRBD1 (6 bases). CDR3 length equals 11 residues. The V end was cut by 2 bases, the J end by 6 bases, with 7 bases between. The germline CDR1 and CDR2 sequences are DFQATT and SNEGSKA (reference sequence). The CDR3 reads CSARTGNGYTF. The CDR3 DNA reads as TGCAGTGCTAGAACAGGGAATGGCTACACCTTC.

This clone was seen a handful of times. The chain employs TRBV10-3 and TRBJ1-1, with D maybe TRBD1 (6 bases). The V and J ends lost 4 bases and 4 bases respectively, with 13 bases between them. CDR3 length: 14 residues. The germline gives CDR1 ENHRY, CDR2 SYGVKD. CDR3 sequence reads: CAISGGARGTEAFF. In DNA, the CDR3 is TGTGCCATCAGTGGGGGGGCCCGCGGCACTGAAGCTTTCTTT.

The sample holds a few counts of this clone. The rearrangement joins TRBV14 to TRBJ2-5; 10 nucleotides align to TRBD1. Per germline, CDR1 SGHDN and CDR2 FVKESK. The V gene end was trimmed by 3 bases and the J gene end by 4 bases; junction bases not matched to a gene: 11. CDR3 size: 17 residues. CDR3 region: CASSHNRTGGNGETQYF. The CDR3 nucleotides are TGTGCCAGCAGCCACAACAGGACAGGGGGAAATGGAGAGACCCAGTACTTC.

The chain carries TRBV6-4 and TRBJ1-2, with 8 bases matching TRBD1. V dropped 6 bases and J dropped 6; count of bases not matched to a gene: 6. Germline V gives CDR1 MRHNA, CDR2 SNTAGT. The CDR3 runs 13 residues. CDR3 region: CASRADRGHGYTF. CDR3 coding DNA: TGTGCCAGCAGGGCCGACAGGGGCCATGGCTACACCTTC.

This chain uses TRBV28 with TRBJ2-1; D possibly uses TRBD1 or TRBD2 (5 bases each). The length of the CDR3 is 15 residues. CDR1 and CDR2 from the germline V gene are MDHEN and SYDVKM. The V gene lost 5 bases and the J gene lost 4 bases, with 15 bases spanning the gap. DNA for the CDR3: TGTGCCAGCAGTCCCGCCGGGACGGGATACAATGAGCAGTTCTTC. Translating it yields CASSPAGTGYNEQFF.

This clone was detected a few times. This specimen includes other DNA sequences encoding the same CDR3. The chain uses TRBV7-2 and TRBJ2-7; 7 bases map to TRBD2. V gave up 1 base and J gave up 2 bases; unmatched junction bases: 2. CDR1 and CDR2 from the germline V gene are SGHTA and FQGNSA. The CDR3 spans 14 residues. CDR3 residues: CASSLGEGPYEQYF. In DNA form, the CDR3 reads TGTGCCAGCAGCTTAGGGGAGGGCCCCTACGAGCAGTACTTC.

This clone was detected a few times. The chain is built from TRBV19 and TRBJ2-5; D remains unclear. Trimming shortened V by 1 base and J by 1 base, and 10 bases separated the two germline ends. From germline, CDR1 is LNHDA and CDR2 SQIVND (reference sequence). CDR3 size: 15 residues. The CDR3 sequence: CASSIAGLGQETQYF. In DNA, the CDR3 is TGTGCCAGTAGTATAGCTGGGCTCGGCCAAGAGACCCAGTACTTC.

The rearrangement uses TRBV6-5 and TRBJ1-2; D is undetermined. This CDR3 region has 13 residues. Germline loops: CDR1 MNHEY, CDR2 SVGAGI. V was clipped by 2 bases and J by 3 bases, with 7 bases between them. For the CDR3, the DNA is TGTGCCAGCAGTTACCGCCCTGACTATGGCTACACCTTC. As protein: CASSYRPDYGYTF.

The chain joins TRBV28 to TRBJ2-7; D is perhaps TRBD1 (6 bases). This CDR3 comprises 14 residues. Looked up from germline, CDR1 is MDHEN and CDR2 is SYDVKM. Between the trimmed V and J ends, which lost 2 bases and 2 bases, there was a span of 10 bases. In nucleotides, the CDR3 is TGTGCCAGCAGTTTAGTACAGGGCACCTACGAGCAGTACTTC. Its protein product is CASSLVQGTYEQYF. The whole variable domain, filled in from reference TRBV28 and TRBJ2-7, reads DVKVTQSSRYLVKRTGEKVFLECVQDMDHENMFWYRQDPGLGLRLIYFSYDVKMKEKGDIPEGYSVSREKKERFSLILESASTNQTSMYLCASSLVQGTYEQYFGPGTRLTVT.

This chain links TRBV29-1 with TRBJ2-7, with D perhaps TRBD2 (6 bases). V lost 4 bases and J lost 3, with 10 bases in between. The CDR3 has 12 amino acids. CDR1 and CDR2 (germline): SQVTM, ANQGSEA. This CDR3 is CSVGGGVYEQYF. The CDR3 DNA follows: TGCAGCGTTGGTGGCGGGGTCTACGAGCAGTACTTC.

Only a few counts were recorded for this clone. The chain is built from TRBV28 and TRBJ2-2; D gene unclear. Trimming shortened V by 8 bases and J by 2 bases, and 12 bases separated the two germline ends. Germline V lookup: CDR1 MDHEN, CDR2 SYDVKM. The CDR3 covers 14 residues. CDR3 in amino acids: CASLGQLNTGELFF. In DNA, the CDR3 is TGTGCCAGCCTCGGTCAGCTTAACACCGGGGAGCTGTTTTTT.

The rearrangement uses TRBV18 and TRBJ1-1; D gene uncertain. The CDR3 is 12 residues long. V lost 4 bases and J 3 bases, leaving 6 bases between the germline ends. CDR1 and CDR2 from the germline V gene are KGHSH and LQKENI. The chain's CDR3 is CASSQVDTEAFF. The CDR3 bases are TGTGCCAGCTCACAGGTGGACACTGAAGCTTTCTTT.